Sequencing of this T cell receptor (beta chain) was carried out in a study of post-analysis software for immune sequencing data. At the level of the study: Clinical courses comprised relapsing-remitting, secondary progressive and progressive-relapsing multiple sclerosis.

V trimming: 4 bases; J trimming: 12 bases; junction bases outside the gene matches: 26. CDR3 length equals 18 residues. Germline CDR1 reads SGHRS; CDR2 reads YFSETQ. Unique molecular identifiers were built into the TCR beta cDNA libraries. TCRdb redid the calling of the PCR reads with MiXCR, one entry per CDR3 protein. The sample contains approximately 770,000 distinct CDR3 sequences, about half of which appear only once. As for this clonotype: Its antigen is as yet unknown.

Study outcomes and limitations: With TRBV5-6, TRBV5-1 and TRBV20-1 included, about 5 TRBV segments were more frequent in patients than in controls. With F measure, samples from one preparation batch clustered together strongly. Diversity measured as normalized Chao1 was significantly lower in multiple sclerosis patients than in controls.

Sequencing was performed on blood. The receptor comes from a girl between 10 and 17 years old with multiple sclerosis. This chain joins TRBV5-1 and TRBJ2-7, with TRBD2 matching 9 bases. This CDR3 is CASSKRLWVAGVRETPYF. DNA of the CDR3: TGCGCCAGCAGCAAACGCCTTTGGGTAGCGGGAGTACGAGAGACCCCGTACTTC.